The 11 T cell receptor beta chains below all came from one sample that was sequenced in a study of cytomegalovirus exposure and HLA in healthy donors. Amplification used 60 Vbeta primers and 13 Jbeta primers. Clones were sequenced by immunoSEQ multiplex PCR, and TCRdb holds only the in-frame ones, with some missing. The data hold around 50,000 clones, with less than 85% observed a single time. The specimen sequenced was PBMCs. The receptors come from a man under 40 in good health and CMV-seropositive.

The CDR3 nucleotides read TGTGCCAGTAGTATCGGCCCGGGAGCCTACGAGCAGTACTTC. It codes for CASSIGPGAYEQYF. V and J are TRBV19 and TRBJ2-7; tentative D call: TRBD2 (6 bases). V lost 3 bases and J 2 bases, leaving 11 bases between the germline ends. Germline-derived CDR1 and CDR2 are LNHDA and SQIVND (reference sequence). The CDR3 is 14 amino acids.

This chain links TRBV19 with TRBJ1-5, with TRBD1 matching over 7 bases. Germline V gives CDR1 LNHDA, CDR2 SQIVND (reference sequence). The J segment lost 6 bases and the V segment lost 3 bases, leaving 5 bases of the junction unmatched. CDR3 length: 14 amino acids. The CDR3 sequence is CASSIGGGAQPQHF. The CDR3 nucleotides are TGTGCCAGTAGTATTGGAGGGGGCGCTCAGCCCCAGCATTTT.

The CDR3, as DNA: TGTGCCAGCAGCCACCCCACGTCGACAGCACTGATCGATCAGCCCCAGCATTTT. It encodes CASSHPTSTALIDQPQHF. The chain joins TRBV7-3 to TRBJ1-5; D possibly corresponds to TRBD1 (5 bases). This CDR3 comprises 18 residues. V lost 5 bases to trimming and J lost 5 bases, with 25 bases between them. Per the germline V gene, CDR1 is SGHTA and CDR2 is FQGTGA.

The V call is TRBV28, the J call TRBJ2-7, with 7 bases fitting TRBD1. There are 15 residues in the CDR3. Germline CDR1 reads MDHEN; CDR2 reads SYDVKM. Trimming removed 4 bases from V and 0 bases from J; junction bases left unmatched: 6. This CDR3 is CASSSSGTVSYEQYF. The CDR3 bases are TGTGCCAGCAGTTCATCCGGGACAGTCTCCTACGAGCAGTACTTC.

This chain uses TRBV18 with TRBJ2-7; 9 bases line up with TRBD1. The V segment lost 3 bases and the J segment 3 bases; nucleotides outside the gene matches: 3. This CDR3 has 14 residues. Germline CDR1 KGHSH, CDR2 LQKENI. Here the CDR3 DNA reads TGTGCCAGCTCACCTACAGGGGGCAACTACGAGCAGTACTTC. Translating gives CASSPTGGNYEQYF.

This chain connects TRBV9 to TRBJ2-1; D remains ambiguous. The CDR3 consists of 13 residues. V lost 6 bases to trimming and J lost 4 bases, with 11 bases between them. The V gene's germline CDR1 is SGDLS and CDR2 YYNGEE. CDR3 DNA: TGTGCCAGCACCCGAACCGAGTACAATGAGCAGTTCTTC. It encodes CASTRTEYNEQFF.

The CDR3 region has the DNA TGTGCCAGCAGTTTCCGCCGAGGCTCCCCGTTCTTC. As protein: CASSFRRGSPFF. This chain connects TRBV27 to TRBJ2-1; D is unclear. Germline V gives CDR1 MNHEY, CDR2 SMNVEV (reference sequence). The CDR3 covers 12 residues. V shed 3 bases and J shed 15 bases, with 15 bases lying between them.

This clone has just one count. This rearrangement joins TRBV18 to TRBJ1-5, with unresolved D. The length of the CDR3 is 14 residues. V was shortened by 3 bases and J by 0 bases, with 6 bases between the two germline ends. The V gene's germline CDR1 is KGHSH and CDR2 LQKENI. The CDR3 sequence is CASSPMSSNQPQHF. The DNA of the CDR3 is TGTGCCAGCTCACCCATGAGTAGCAATCAGCCCCAGCATTTT.

The chain carries TRBV5-1 and TRBJ2-2; D remains ambiguous. CDR3 size: 13 residues. V lost 5 bases to trimming and J lost 6 bases, with 11 bases between them. Germline V gives CDR1 SGHRS, CDR2 YFSETQ. The CDR3 DNA is TGCGCCAGCAGGGGCCAAAATCCCGGGGAGCTGTTTTTT. Translating it yields CASRGQNPGELFF.

This chain joins TRBV6-4 and TRBJ2-3; D is ambiguous. The CDR3 contains 13 residues. The germline V and J ends were trimmed by 4 bases and 1 base, with 6 bases remaining between them. Germline CDR1 MRHNA, CDR2 SNTAGT. The CDR3: CASSGQGTDTQYF. The CDR3 nucleotides read TGTGCCAGCAGTGGGCAAGGCACAGATACGCAGTATTTT.

This sequence joins TRBV7-9 and TRBJ2-7, with a weak D call TRBD1 (5 bases). The germline CDR1 and CDR2 sequences are SEHNR and FQNEAQ (reference sequence). V lost 0 bases and J 10 bases, leaving 13 bases between the germline ends. There are 13 residues in the CDR3. CDR3 region: CASSLAQGNPQYF. The DNA of the CDR3 is TGTGCCAGCAGCTTAGCGCAGGGCAACCCACAGTACTTC.